Listed below are T cell receptor beta chains from one sample, sequenced in a study of beta chain features in type 1 diabetes. Here immunoSEQ multiplex PCR was the method, and the copy in TCRdb shows in-frame clones only, minus some. The sample consists of approximately 140,000 clones, nearly 50% of them appearing once. Material for sequencing was Tregs from blood. The receptors originated from a man younger than 35 in good health. CDR3s include the opening cysteine and the closing phenylalanine or tryptophan. Fields, in order: clone size, J gene, D gene, V gene, CDR3 protein, CDR3 DNA. A D gene is named only where the DNA matches it firmly. Not every row has a clone size; where given, it reads once, few, many or a size class.

>.|TRBJ1-6|.|TRBV10-3
CAISGTGDTSSYNSPLHF
TGTGCCATCAGTGGTACTGGGGACACGAGCTCCTATAATTCACCCCTCCACTTT
>few|TRBJ1-4|.|TRBV10-3
CAISATAGGNEKLFF
TGTGCCATCAGCGCTACAGCTGGGGGGAATGAAAAACTGTTTTTT
>.|TRBJ2-3|TRBD1|TRBV9
CASSARQGFSTDTQYF
TGTGCCAGCAGCGCCCGACAGGGGTTCAGCACAGATACGCAGTATTTT
>.|TRBJ2-7|TRBD1|TRBV7-9
CASTPGQLYEQYF
TGTGCCAGCACCCCGGGACAGCTCTACGAGCAGTACTTC
>few|TRBJ2-2|.|TRBV2
CASSEQGINTGELFF
TGTGCCAGCAGTGAACAGGGGATTAACACCGGGGAGCTGTTTTTT
>.|TRBJ2-1|TRBD2|TRBV7-9
CASSLDYSGRTNNEQFF
TGTGCCAGCAGCTTGGACTATAGCGGGAGGACTAACAATGAGCAGTTCTTC
>.|TRBJ2-4|TRBD1|TRBV28
CASSFWGRDRGHLAKNIQYF
TGTGCCAGCAGTTTCTGGGGCCGGGACAGGGGGCATCTAGCCAAAAACATTCAGTACTTC
>few|TRBJ1-1|.|TRBV11-1
CASSSPRGTEAFF
TGTGCCAGCAGCTCCCCTCGGGGGACTGAAGCTTTCTTT
>.|TRBJ2-7|TRBD2|TRBV13
CASSPNTGLAGVLGAYEQYF
TGTGCCAGCAGCCCCAACACGGGACTAGCGGGAGTTCTTGGGGCCTACGAGCAGTACTTC
>few|TRBJ1-1|.|TRBV18
CASSPDARNTEAFF
TGTGCCAGCTCACCAGATGCCAGGAACACTGAAGCTTTCTTT
>few|TRBJ1-2|TRBD1|TRBV29-1
CSSRLGTGDIYGYTF
TGCAGCTCTCGGTTGGGGACAGGGGACATATATGGCTACACCTTC
>.|TRBJ2-5|TRBD2|TRBV6-1
CASSGGLAGGQETQYF
TGTGCCAGCAGTGGGGGACTAGCGGGGGGACAAGAGACCCAGTACTTC
>.|TRBJ2-5|TRBD2|TRBV19
CASSVGGTETQYF
TGTGCCAGTAGTGTGGGGGGGACCGAGACCCAGTACTTC
>.|TRBJ1-2|TRBD1|TRBV4-2
CASSPRDRAFINYGYTF
TGTGCCAGCAGCCCCCGGGACAGAGCATTTATCAACTATGGCTACACCTTC
>.|TRBJ1-5|TRBD1|TRBV29-1
CSVSQGAKGQPQHF
TGCAGCGTTTCACAGGGGGCGAAAGGCCAGCCCCAGCATTTT
>few|TRBJ1-2|.|TRBV7-9
CASSRSWTTDGYTF
TGTGCCAGCAGCCGGTCATGGACAACGGATGGCTACACCTTC
>.|TRBJ2-1|.|TRBV30
CACGGENLNEQFF
TGTGCCTGCGGCGGGGAGAACCTCAATGAGCAGTTCTTC
>few|TRBJ1-2|.|TRBV7-9
CASSPTNPRDILYGYTF
TGTGCCAGCAGCCCGACAAACCCCCGGGACATCCTATATGGCTACACCTTC
>few|TRBJ1-2|.|TRBV19
CASSMSHQLYGYTF
TGTGCCAGTAGTATGAGTCATCAACTCTATGGCTACACCTTC
>.|TRBJ1-1|.|TRBV7-3
CASSLRFGETEAFF
TGTGCCAGCAGCTTACGGTTTGGGGAGACTGAAGCTTTCTTT
>.|TRBJ2-3|TRBD1|TRBV18
CASSPRGQTSTDTQYF
TGTGCCAGCTCACCCCGGGGACAGACTAGCACAGATACGCAGTATTTT
>few|TRBJ2-2|TRBD1|TRBV5-1
CASGGQGIFGELFF
TGCGCCAGCGGGGGACAGGGGATTTTCGGGGAGCTGTTTTTT
>.|TRBJ1-5|TRBD1|TRBV18
CASSPTGMNQPQHF
TGTGCCAGCTCACCGACAGGGATGAATCAGCCCCAGCATTTT
>.|TRBJ2-5|.|TRBV5-4
CASSLDLETQYF
TGTGCCAGCAGCTTGGATCTGGAGACCCAGTACTTC
>.|TRBJ2-6|.|TRBV4-3
CASSQLVRVSGANVLTF
TGCGCCAGCAGCCAATTGGTCCGCGTCTCTGGGGCCAACGTCCTGACTTTC
>.|TRBJ2-3|TRBD1|TRBV7-9
CASSSSGGPDTQYF
TGTGCCAGCAGCAGTTCAGGGGGCCCAGATACGCAGTATTTT
>.|TRBJ1-1|.|TRBV11-1
CASSWGGRGNTEAFF
TGTGCCAGCAGCTGGGGAGGGCGAGGTAACACTGAAGCTTTCTTT